The 29 T cell receptor beta chains given below trace back to one sample, sequenced in a study of chemoradiotherapy in HPV16-positive cancers. Assay: immunoSEQ multiplex PCR; the TCRdb copy retains only in-frame clones and omits some. The table lists about 39,000 clones, under 80% of them singletons. The material was blood, obtained from a patient who underwent chemoradiotherapy. Source of these receptors: a human donor with HPV-associated anogenital cancer.

The rearrangement uses TRBV5-1 and TRBJ1-1, with D possibly TRBD1 on 6 matching bases. The CDR3 sequence is 16 residues long. V lost 7 bases, J lost 2 bases, and 21 bases lay in between. CDR1 SGHRS and CDR2 YFSETQ come from the germline V gene. The CDR3 loop reads CASSHAGGGLNTEAFF. CDR3 coding DNA: TGCGCCAGCTCCCATGCCGGAGGGGGTCTTAACACTGAAGCTTTCTTT.

The sample holds a few counts of this clone. The V call is TRBV6-5, the J call TRBJ2-7; maybe TRBD1 (6 bases). Trimming removed 7 bases from V and 7 bases from J, with 17 bases in between. Germline V gene lookup returns CDR1 MNHEY and CDR2 SVGAGI. The CDR3 length is 13 residues. CDR3: CASKVKGVGEQYF. The CDR3 nucleotides read TGTGCCAGCAAGGTGAAGGGGGTTGGGGAGCAGTACTTC.

There are a few counts of this clone. The chain is built from TRBV5-4 and TRBJ1-2, with D possibly being TRBD1 (6 bases). The CDR3 has 15 residues. Trimming took 0 bases from V and 7 from J, leaving 16 bases between them. Looked up from germline, CDR1 is SGHNT and CDR2 is YYREEE (reference sequence). As DNA, the CDR3 is TGTGCCAGCAGCTTGGGGAACAGGGTAGACGGTGGCTACACCTTC. Translated, it gives CASSLGNRVDGGYTF.

This clone has a handful of counts. This rearrangement joins TRBV2 to TRBJ1-6, with D possibly matching TRBD1 (5 bases). This CDR3 has 14 residues. V lost 2 bases, J lost 10 bases, and 12 bases lay in between. Germline CDR1 is SNHLY and CDR2 is FYNNEI. CDR3 DNA: TGTGCCAGCAGTGAACGGCAGGGAAACTCACCCCTCCACTTT. This translates into CASSERQGNSPLHF.

This chain connects TRBV15 to TRBJ1-1; D uncertain. Germline V gives CDR1 LNHNV, CDR2 YYDKDF (reference sequence). The CDR3 contains 12 residues. Trimming shortened V by 9 bases and J by 2 bases, and 10 bases separated the two germline ends. The CDR3 sequence: CATGRRNTEAFF. CDR3 sequence (DNA): TGTGCCACTGGTCGACGAAACACTGAAGCTTTCTTT.

This clone was detected only once. The V gene is TRBV5-1, the J gene TRBJ2-2, with 7 positions matching TRBD2. The J segment lost 2 bases and the V segment lost 1 base, leaving 2 bases of the junction unmatched. CDR3 length equals 15 residues. Germline assignment: CDR1 SGHRS and CDR2 YFSETQ. CDR3 sequence (DNA): TGCGCCAGCAGCTTGCCGGGGGGTAACACCGGGGAGCTGTTTTTT. Encoded protein: CASSLPGGNTGELFF.

The rearrangement joins TRBV6-4 to TRBJ2-5, with D perhaps TRBD2 (5 bases). Trimming cost V 3 bases and J 3 bases, with 11 bases left between them. CDR3 length: 14 amino acids. CDR1 and CDR2 from the germline V gene are MRHNA and SNTAGT. The CDR3 nucleotides are TGTGCCAGCAGTGAGGAGGCCGGTGAAGAGACCCAGTACTTC. Its translation is CASSEEAGEETQYF.

The chain couples TRBV10-3 to TRBJ1-1; D might be TRBD1 (6 bases). The CDR3 contains 12 residues. The V end lost 8 bases, the J end lost 5 bases, and 12 bases lay between the germline ends. Germline V gene data show CDR1 as ENHRY and CDR2 as SYGVKD. The CDR3 loop reads CAIGGRGTEAFF. DNA of the CDR3: TGTGCCATCGGGGGCCGAGGGACTGAAGCTTTCTTT.

The chain joins TRBV6-1 to TRBJ1-1; tentatively, D is TRBD1 (5 bases). The V end was cut by 7 bases, the J end by 5 bases, with 14 bases between. The germline V gene encodes CDR1 MNHNS and CDR2 SASEGT. The CDR3 has 13 amino acids. CDR3: CASTVRAGTEAFF. The CDR3 bases are TGTGCCAGCACGGTCAGGGCGGGAACTGAAGCTTTCTTT.

The chain links TRBV5-1 to TRBJ2-6, with D uncertain. The CDR3 is 18 residues long. CDR1 SGHRS and CDR2 YFSETQ come from the germline V gene. V dropped 1 base and J dropped 0 bases, with 14 bases sitting between them. The CDR3 DNA is TGCGCCAGCAGCTTGAGGTTTCCCGCTAGCTCTGGGGCCAACGTCCTGACTTTC. This encodes CASSLRFPASSGANVLTF.

The chain couples TRBV6-1 to TRBJ2-3; D is ambiguous. The CDR3 extends over 13 amino acids. Germline V CDR1 and CDR2: MNHNS, SASEGT. Between the trimmed V and J ends, which lost 6 bases and 0 bases, there was a span of 7 bases. The CDR3 sequence: CASRPRSTDTQYF. DNA of the CDR3: TGTGCCAGCAGGCCTAGAAGCACAGATACGCAGTATTTT.

Only a few counts were recorded for this clone. This chain uses TRBV7-6 with TRBJ2-7; D unresolved. This CDR3 contains 12 residues. V was cut by 1 base and J by 6 bases, with 7 bases left in between. The germline CDR1 and CDR2 sequences are SGHVS and FNYEAQ. The CDR3 DNA is TGTGCCAGCAGCTTAGTTGTGGGCGAGCAGTACTTC. It codes for CASSLVVGEQYF.

The gene calls are TRBV9 and TRBJ2-5; D may match TRBD1 or TRBD2 (6 bases each). This CDR3 has 15 residues. The V and J ends lost 0 bases and 0 bases respectively, with 9 bases between them. Germline V gene lookup returns CDR1 SGDLS and CDR2 YYNGEE. The CDR3 bases are TGTGCCAGCAGCGTAGCGGGGGCGTACCAAGAGACCCAGTACTTC. Amino acids: CASSVAGAYQETQYF.

V usage is TRBV19 and J usage is TRBJ1-2; possible D gene TRBD1, 5 bases. V was clipped by 6 bases and J by 3 bases, with 11 bases between them. The CDR3 is 13 amino acids. Germline loops: CDR1 LNHDA, CDR2 SQIVND (reference sequence). The DNA of the CDR3 is TGTGCCAGTAGCGAGAAAGGGGACTATGGCTACACCTTC. Amino acids: CASSEKGDYGYTF.

In this sample, this clone turned up once. This chain links TRBV5-6 with TRBJ1-4; 9 bases agree with TRBD1. The J segment lost 1 base and the V segment lost 4 bases, leaving 5 bases of the junction unmatched. Germline CDR1 reads SGHDT; CDR2 reads YYEEEE. The CDR3 consists of 16 residues. The CDR3 spells CASSGGQGITNEKLFF. In DNA form, the CDR3 reads TGTGCCAGCAGCGGGGGACAGGGCATAACTAATGAAAAACTGTTTTTT. Full variable domain (missing parts from reference TRBV5-6 and TRBJ1-4): DAGVTQSPTHLIKTRGQQVTLRCSPKSGHDTVSWYQQALGQGPQFIFQYYEEEERQRGNFPDRFSGHQFPNYSSELNVNALLLGDSALYLCASSGGQGITNEKLFFGSGTQLSVL.

The chain joins TRBV7-7 to TRBJ2-7, with D uncertain. The germline V gene encodes CDR1 SSHAT and CDR2 FNYEAQ (reference sequence). The CDR3 has 14 residues. V lost 3 bases, J lost 5 bases, and 14 bases lay in between. The CDR3: CASSLGRTANEQYF. CDR3 DNA sequence: TGTGCCAGCAGCTTGGGCCGCACAGCTAACGAGCAGTACTTC.

The J gene is TRBJ2-7, the V gene TRBV4-1; D is unresolved. The length of the CDR3 is 15 residues. Germline values: CDR1 MGHRA, CDR2 YSYEKL. The V end was cut by 3 bases, the J end by 2 bases, with 14 bases between. The CDR3 DNA sequence: TGCGCCAGCAGCCAGCAAACCCAAAAGGCCTACGAGCAGTACTTC. Its translation: CASSQQTQKAYEQYF.

The rearrangement uses TRBV9 and TRBJ2-3, with D unresolved. Germline CDR1 SGDLS, CDR2 YYNGEE. This CDR3 is 15 amino acids long. Trimming cost V 0 bases and J 1 base, with 9 bases left between them. CDR3: CASSVEWLRTDTQYF. In DNA, the CDR3 is TGTGCCAGCAGCGTAGAATGGTTGCGCACAGATACGCAGTATTTT.

V usage is TRBV5-6 and J usage is TRBJ1-5, with D unresolved. The CDR3 loop spans 14 amino acids. Germline V gene data show CDR1 as SGHDT and CDR2 as YYEEEE. V was trimmed by 0 bases and J by 4 bases, leaving 8 bases between them. DNA of the CDR3: TGTGCCAGCAGCTTGGGACGGAATAATCAGCCCCAGCATTTT. It yields the protein CASSLGRNNQPQHF.

The chain carries TRBV6-5 and TRBJ2-3; perhaps TRBD2 as D (5 bases). CDR3 length: 13 residues. In germline, CDR1 is MNHEY, CDR2 SVGAGI. V was pared by 7 bases and J by 0 bases, with 8 bases between. This CDR3 reads CASKPGSTDTQYF. CDR3 sequence (DNA): TGTGCCAGCAAACCGGGAAGCACAGATACGCAGTATTTT.

This clone was seen just once. CDR3 loop: CASSPLPTVNTEAFF. The DNA for the CDR3 is TGTGCCAGCTCACCCCTACCGACAGTGAACACTGAAGCTTTCTTT. The rearrangement joins TRBV18 to TRBJ1-1; D may be TRBD1 (5 bases). The CDR3 loop spans 15 amino acids. V lost 3 bases to trimming and J lost 0 bases, with 11 bases between them. Germline CDR1 is KGHSH and CDR2 is LQKENI.

Details on this clone: An end of the junction differs from the germline gene, which may be a read error. The chain employs TRBV27 and TRBJ1-2; the match to TRBD1 covers 8 bases. CDR3 length: 14 residues. Germline CDR1 is MNHEY and CDR2 is SMNVEV (reference sequence). CDR3 nucleotide sequence: TGTGCCGGCAGGCTACAGGGGGGTAACTATGGCTACACCTTC. This gives the protein CAGRLQGGNYGYTF.

In DNA form, the CDR3 reads TGTGCCAGCAGTTATTCGGGTAGCGGGGGCAGGGATACGCAGTATTTT. This sequence encodes CASSYSGSGGRDTQYF. The chain uses TRBV6-5 and TRBJ2-3, with TRBD2 matching 9 bases. Germline CDR1 MNHEY, CDR2 SVGAGI. Losses at the gene ends were 3 bases for V and 6 bases for J; bases not matched to a gene: 10. The CDR3 totals 16 residues.

The CDR3 spells CASSLWGQTYEQYF. For the CDR3, the DNA is TGCGCCAGCAGCTTGTGGGGACAGACCTACGAGCAGTACTTC. The chain recombines TRBV5-1 with TRBJ2-7, with 7 nucleotides matching TRBD1. Trimming took 1 base from V and 2 from J; bases not matched to a gene: 3. This CDR3 spans 14 amino acids. The germline gives CDR1 SGHRS, CDR2 YFSETQ.

This clone was recorded a few times. The chain combines TRBV7-9 with TRBJ2-2; no firm D call. Germline V gene sequence: CDR1 SEHNR, CDR2 FQNEAQ (reference sequence). The ends were cut back, 3 bases at V and 2 bases at J, with 1 base in the middle. The CDR3 consists of 12 residues. The CDR3, as DNA: TGTGCCAGCAGCTTTAACACCGGGGAGCTGTTTTTT. Protein sequence: CASSFNTGELFF.

This chain uses TRBV19 with TRBJ2-2, with a possible D match to TRBD2 (7 bases). Germline CDR1 reads LNHDA; CDR2 reads SQIVND (reference sequence). This CDR3 is 15 amino acids long. The V gene lost 6 bases and the J gene lost 2 bases, with 13 bases spanning the gap. CDR3 DNA: TGTGCCAGTAGGAGCGGGACAATTAACACCGGGGAGCTGTTTTTT. Encoded protein: CASRSGTINTGELFF.

The chain has TRBV30 and TRBJ2-5, with unresolved D. This CDR3 has 13 residues. The germline V gene has CDR1 GTSNPN and CDR2 SVGIG (reference sequence). The V and J ends lost 0 bases and 1 base respectively, with 6 bases between them. CDR3 in DNA: TGTGCCTGGAGTGTAGGGTTCCAAGAGACCCAGTACTTC. Protein: CAWSVGFQETQYF.

The chain couples TRBV14 to TRBJ2-3; D possibly corresponds to TRBD1 (6 bases). Trimming took off 4 bases at V and 0 bases at J, with 11 bases between the two ends. Germline V gene lookup returns CDR1 SGHDN and CDR2 FVKESK. The CDR3 loop spans 15 amino acids. Here the CDR3 reads CASSLSGASTDTQYF. The CDR3 DNA sequence: TGTGCCAGCAGCCTCTCAGGGGCTAGCACAGATACGCAGTATTTT.

J is TRBJ1-5 and V is TRBV5-8; TRBD1 is a possible D gene (5 bases). V lost 2 bases and J 3 bases, leaving 9 bases between the germline ends. The CDR3 has 14 amino acids. Germline CDR1 SGHTS, CDR2 YDEGEE. The CDR3 nucleotides are TGTGCCAGCAGCTTTCGACAGATCAATCAGCCCCAGCATTTT. Its protein product is CASSFRQINQPQHF.